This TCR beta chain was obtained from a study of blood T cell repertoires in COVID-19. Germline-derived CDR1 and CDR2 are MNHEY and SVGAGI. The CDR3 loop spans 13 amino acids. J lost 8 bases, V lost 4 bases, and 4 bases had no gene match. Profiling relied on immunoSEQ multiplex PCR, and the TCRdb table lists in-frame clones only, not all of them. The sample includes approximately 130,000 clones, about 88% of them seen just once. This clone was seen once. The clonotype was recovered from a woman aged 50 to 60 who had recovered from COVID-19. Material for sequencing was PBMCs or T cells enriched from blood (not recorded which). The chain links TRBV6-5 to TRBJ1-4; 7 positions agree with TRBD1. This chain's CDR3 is CASSSGTAEKLFF. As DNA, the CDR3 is TGTGCCAGCAGTTCCGGGACAGCCGAAAAACTGTTTTTT.